This T cell receptor (beta chain) was observed in a study of blood T cell repertoires in COVID-19. Original handling: Estimation of nucleated cell counts relied on the amplification of reference gene primers. The assay was immunoSEQ multiplex PCR, and TCRdb's table has in-frame clones only and misses some. Clone size and the V and J calls come from that table; the DNA yielded D and trimming. The data show about 160,000 clones, approximately 88% seen once. The CDR3 has 14 residues. Germline CDR1 SGHNT, CDR2 YYREEE (reference sequence). V dropped 6 bases and J dropped 2; count of bases not matched to a gene: 5.

The receptor's source is an older woman who had recovered from COVID-19. Sequencing input: peripheral blood. This chain uses TRBV5-4 with TRBJ2-3, with 8 nucleotides matching TRBD2. The CDR3: CASNTGGTTDTQYF. The CDR3 DNA is TGTGCCAGCAATACGGGGGGGACCACAGATACGCAGTATTTT.